The entry below gives a single T cell receptor beta chain sequence along with its context. Its antigen is still unknown. Cultured CD4+ T-cell DNA underwent Oncomine TCR Beta short-read sequencing. TCRdb ran MiXCR on the PCR reads and lists one entry per CDR3 protein. The sample consists of around 19,000 distinct CDR3 sequences, 35% to 40% of them appearing once. The record originates from a study of vaccination and CD4 T cells after COVID-19. Documented treatment: 10-day PBMC culture with coronavirus spike peptide pools or control peptides (ViraFEST assay). The TCR comes from a human donor who received a COVID-19 vaccine. This specimen consisted of CD4+ T cells from blood, cultured in vitro, obtained before SARS-CoV-2 vaccination.

CDR3 sequence reads: CSARDPRGGNQPQHF. The CDR3 bases are TGCAGTGCTAGAGATCCCAGGGGGGGGAATCAGCCCCAGCATTTT. J is TRBJ1-5 and V is TRBV20-1; 7 bases are a match to TRBD1. The CDR3 runs to 15 residues. V trimming: 0 bases; J trimming: 4 bases; junction bases outside the gene matches: 6. Per germline, CDR1 DFQATT and CDR2 SNEGSKA (reference sequence).